These T cell receptor beta chains were read from a single sample in a study of T cells after yellow fever vaccination. TCRdb reprocessed the 5' RACE reads with MiXCR, giving one entry per CDR3 protein. Here the sample spans about 160,000 distinct CDR3 sequences, 6% to 7.5% being singletons. Sample: CD4+ T cells sorted from PBMCs, taken around 5 days after the first yellow fever vaccination. These receptors were taken from a man younger than 30 who received the YFV17D yellow fever vaccine. Both conserved end residues are part of each CDR3. The D gene is left open where the match is weak. Some rows have no size entry. The others give once, few or many, or a class for an expanded clone.

TGTGCCATCAGTACCGGGACTAGTCCGGATGAGCAGTTCTTC,CAISTGTSPDEQFF,TRBD2,TRBJ2-1,TRBV10-3,many
TGTGCCACCCGGAAAGAGGGCCACTCCTACGAGCAGTACTTC,CATRKEGHSYEQYF,.,TRBJ2-7,TRBV27,many
TGTGCCAGCAGGGCAGTCCCCACAGATACGCAGTATTTT,CASRAVPTDTQYF,.,TRBJ2-3,TRBV28,many
TGCGCCAGCAGTGAATCTTCGGGACTAGCCTACGAGCAGTACTTC,CASSESSGLAYEQYF,TRBD2,TRBJ2-7,TRBV10-2,many
TGCGCCAGCAGCCAGGGGAGACTAGCGGGGGGGCGAGGTGAGCAGTTCTTC,CASSQGRLAGGRGEQFF,TRBD2,TRBJ2-1,TRBV4-1,.
TGCGCCAGCAGCTTGGTCCCAGCGGATAACCAAGAGACCCAGTACTTC,CASSLVPADNQETQYF,.,TRBJ2-5,TRBV5-1,many
TGTGCCAGCAGCAGACAGGGAGGGGGCGGCACTGAAGCTTTCTTT,CASSRQGGGGTEAFF,TRBD1,TRBJ1-1,TRBV7-3,.
TGTGCCAGCAGCTTGGCGCGGGGGGCCGGGGAGCTGTTTTTT,CASSLARGAGELFF,TRBD2,TRBJ2-2,TRBV5-6,many
TGCAGTGCTAGAGATCCTCCCGGGGGGGCAACTAATGAAAAACTGTTTTTT,CSARDPPGGATNEKLFF,.,TRBJ1-4,TRBV20-1,few
TGCAGTGCTAGAATCCCCCTGCCCCACTCTGGGGCCAACGTCCTGACTTTC,CSARIPLPHSGANVLTF,.,TRBJ2-6,TRBV20-1,few
TGTGCCAGCAGCAAACAGGGGGCGGTTGAAAAACTGTTTTTT,CASSKQGAVEKLFF,TRBD1,TRBJ1-4,TRBV5-4,few
TGTGCCAGCACCCCGAGACAGGGGGCCTACGAGCAGTACTTC,CASTPRQGAYEQYF,TRBD1,TRBJ2-7,TRBV12-3/TRBV12-4,many
TGTGCCAGCAGCTTAACAGGGACCGGGGAGCTGTTTTTT,CASSLTGTGELFF,.,TRBJ2-2,TRBV7-3,many
TGCGCCAGCAGCTTTTCCTCCGCAAACACCGGGGAGCTGTTTTTT,CASSFSSANTGELFF,.,TRBJ2-2,TRBV5-1,many
TGCGCCAGCAGCTTTATATCGGCATCTGGGGCCAACGTCCTGACTTTC,CASSFISASGANVLTF,.,TRBJ2-6,TRBV5-1,few
TGTGCCAGCAGGTCCCTTTGGCTAGCGGGGGGGAGCTCCTACAATGAGCAGTTCTTC,CASRSLWLAGGSSYNEQFF,TRBD2,TRBJ2-1,TRBV12-3/TRBV12-4,many
TGCGCCAGCAGCCAAGAGGCCCTTTACGCAGATACGCAGTATTTT,CASSQEALYADTQYF,.,TRBJ2-3,TRBV4-3,many
TGTGCCAGCAGCTTAATGGGGGAAAACATTCAGTACTTC,CASSLMGENIQYF,.,TRBJ2-4,TRBV7-8,many
TGTGCCAGCACCGGCACATATACGCAGTATTTT,CASTGTYTQYF,.,TRBJ2-3,TRBV12-3/TRBV12-4,few
TGTGCCAGCAGCTTAAGGGGTGCTAGCACAGATACGCAGTATTTT,CASSLRGASTDTQYF,.,TRBJ2-3,TRBV7-3,many
TGTGCCAGCAGCAAAGCCGGCCTCCCGTTAGCGGGGGGGCCTAGGATCACCGGGGAGCTGTTTTTT,CASSKAGLPLAGGPRITGELFF,.,TRBJ2-2,TRBV21-1,.
TGCGCCAGCAGCGCGGAAGGGGACTACTGGGGCTACACCTTC,CASSAEGDYWGYTF,.,TRBJ1-2,TRBV5-1,few
TGCGCCAGCAGCTTGGGGTACAAATCCTACGTAGCGGGGGGCGATTTGCACATTCAGTACTTC,CASSLGYKSYVAGGDLHIQYF,TRBD2,TRBJ2-4,TRBV5-1,.
TGTGCCAGCAGCCCTCCCCTTTGGACAGGGGAAATTGGCGAGCAGTACTTC,CASSPPLWTGEIGEQYF,TRBD1,TRBJ2-7,TRBV12-3/TRBV12-4,few
TGCGCCAGCAGCGTTAAGGACAGGGGATCCTACAATGAGCAGTTCTTC,CASSVKDRGSYNEQFF,TRBD1,TRBJ2-1,TRBV5-1,few
TGTGCCACCAGTGACCCTGGACAGGGGGGAGATACGCAGTATTTT,CATSDPGQGGDTQYF,TRBD1,TRBJ2-3,TRBV24-1,many
TGTGCCAGCAGCCAAGACGGTGGCTATGGCTACACCTTC,CASSQDGGYGYTF,.,TRBJ1-2,TRBV4-2,many
TGTGCCAGCTCACCAGGGGAAGGGGCACCCCTCCACTTT,CASSPGEGAPLHF,.,TRBJ1-6,TRBV18,few
TGCGCCAGCAGCCAGGTGGTGACGGCAAACACCGGGGAGCTGTTTTTT,CASSQVVTANTGELFF,.,TRBJ2-2,TRBV5-1,.
TGTGCCAGCAGCCAAGTTCAGGATTCCTACAATGAGCAGTTCTTC,CASSQVQDSYNEQFF,.,TRBJ2-1,TRBV3-1,.
TGTGCCAGCAGCTCCGGACAGGATTATGGCTACACCTTC,CASSSGQDYGYTF,TRBD1,TRBJ1-2,TRBV11-2,many
TGTGCCAGCAGCTTAGTGCGAGAGACCCAGTACTTC,CASSLVRETQYF,.,TRBJ2-5,TRBV11-2,many
TGTGCCACCAGTCGGGCAGGGGAGAATACGCAGTATTTT,CATSRAGENTQYF,.,TRBJ2-3,TRBV24-1,.
TGTGCCAGCTCACCGGCATCTGATTCCTATGGCTACACCTTC,CASSPASDSYGYTF,.,TRBJ1-2,TRBV18,many